This T cell receptor (beta chain) was sequenced for a study of blood T cell repertoires in COVID-19. Study at large: T cells, B-cell-depleted T cells, or PBMCs provided the cDNA or gDNA that served as material.

There are 15 residues in the CDR3. Germline V CDR1 and CDR2: KGHSH, LQKENI. With 6 bases removed from V and 6 bases from J, the gap between germline ends came to 18 bases. Participants came from some 26 US areas, aged roughly 18 to 89 years. Cohort placement rested on clinical history that participants reported themselves. Only in-frame clones appear in the TCRdb table, and some are missing; sequencing was by immunoSEQ multiplex PCR. Counted here are 250,000 to 350,000 clones, around 90% occurring once; the ten biggest clones make up just under 9%. This receptor was obtained from a woman under 30 who had recovered from COVID-19. Material for sequencing was PBMCs or T cells enriched from blood (not recorded which). The chain links TRBV18 to TRBJ2-1, with D tentatively TRBD1 (8 bases). CDR3 nucleotide sequence: TGTGCCAGCTCGTTAACAGGGGGGGCAAGCAATGAGCAGTTCTTC. Its translation: CASSLTGGASNEQFF.